Below are 4 T cell receptor beta chains sequenced from a single sample in a study of low-dose radiotherapy and immunotherapy resistance in tumors. Time point given: before trial treatment. Priming of first-strand cDNA relied on TRAV- and TRBV-specific primers (covering alpha and beta chains). TCR amplification used 20 to 25 PCR cycles, a constant-region primer and a V-primer adapter. TCRdb reprocessed the reads with MiXCR, giving one entry per CDR3 protein. The table records 54,000 or so distinct CDR3 sequences, 20% to 25% of them present only once. The sequencing used PBMCs, collected before treatment. Source of these receptors: a male donor with prostate cancer.

At least ten counts were recorded for this clonotype. The chain combines TRBV27 with TRBJ2-1, with 11 nucleotides matching TRBD2. The CDR3 is 14 residues long. V lost 8 bases, J lost 2 bases, and 2 bases stayed unmatched. CDR1 and CDR2 from the germline V gene are MNHEY and SMNVEV (reference sequence). CDR3 amino acids: CASLAGGAYNEQFF. The CDR3 nucleotides are TGTGCCAGCTTAGCGGGAGGGGCCTACAATGAGCAGTTCTTC.

This clonotype was seen once. The V gene is TRBV6-8, the J gene TRBJ2-3; 9 nucleotides align to TRBD2. There are 18 residues in the CDR3. After removal of 5 bases from V and 0 bases from J, the junction contained 12 bases not matched to a gene. Germline values: CDR1 MNHGY, CDR2 SAAAGT. The CDR3: CASSETSGRGGSTDTQYF. In nucleotides, the CDR3 is TGTGCCAGCAGTGAGACTAGCGGCCGAGGGGGAAGCACAGATACGCAGTATTTT.

This clonotype was observed at least ten times. The gene calls are TRBV7-2 and TRBJ1-5, with 8 bases fitting TRBD1. The junction had 7 bases not matched to a gene; V was cut back by 3 bases and J by 6 bases. There are 15 residues in the CDR3. CDR1 is SGHTA, CDR2 FQGNSA, per germline. This CDR3 is CASSLATGGGQPQHF. The CDR3 nucleotides read TGTGCCAGCAGCTTGGCAACAGGGGGTGGTCAGCCCCAGCATTTT.

Points on this clonotype: Since a far larger clone is one base different, this is likely a read error. The rearrangement links TRBV7-6 to TRBJ2-6; D call uncertain. The V end was cut by 4 bases, the J end by 2 bases, with 12 bases between. CDR3 length equals 16 residues. Germline assignment: CDR1 SGHVS and CDR2 FNYEAQ. CDR3 DNA sequence: TGTGCCAGCAGCTCCCAGGATCCCCCTGGGGCCAACGTCCTGACTTTC. Residues: CASSSQDPPGANVLTF.